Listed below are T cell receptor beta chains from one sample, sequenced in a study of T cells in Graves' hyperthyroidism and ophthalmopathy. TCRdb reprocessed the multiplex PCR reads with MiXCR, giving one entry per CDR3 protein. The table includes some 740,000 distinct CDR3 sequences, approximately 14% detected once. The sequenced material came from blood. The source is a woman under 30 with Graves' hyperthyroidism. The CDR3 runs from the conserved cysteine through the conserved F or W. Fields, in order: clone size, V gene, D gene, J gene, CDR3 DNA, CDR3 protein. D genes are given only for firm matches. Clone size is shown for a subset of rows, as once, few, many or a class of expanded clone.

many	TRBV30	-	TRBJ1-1	TGTGCCTGGACAGGAGCGAACACTGAAGCTTTCTTT	CAWTGANTEAFF
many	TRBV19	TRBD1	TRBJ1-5	TGTGCCAGTAGTCCAGGACAGGGTTGGGGGGATCAGCCCCAGCATTTT	CASSPGQGWGDQPQHF
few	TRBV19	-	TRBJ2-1	TGTGCCAGTAGTATACAAAGGGTCGGCCCCTACAATGAGCAGTTCTTC	CASSIQRVGPYNEQFF
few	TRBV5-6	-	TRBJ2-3	TGTGCCAGCAGCTTCCCGGGACCCGGCACCACAGATACGCAGTATTTT	CASSFPGPGTTDTQYF
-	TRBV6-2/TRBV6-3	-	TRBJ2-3	TGTGCCAGCAGTTCCAGAGGGACGGCTAGCACAGATACGCAGTATTTT	CASSSRGTASTDTQYF
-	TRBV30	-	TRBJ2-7	TGTGCCTGGAGTGCTTTCCCCAACAGCGGGTCCTACGAGCAGTACTTC	CAWSAFPNSGSYEQYF
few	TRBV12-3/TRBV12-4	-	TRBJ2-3	TGTGCCAGCAGTTTAGGGGTCGCCGGTACGCAGTATTTT	CASSLGVAGTQYF
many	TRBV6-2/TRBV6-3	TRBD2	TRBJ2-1	TGTGCCAGCAGGCCTTCTAGCGGGAATTCCGATGAGCAGTTCTTC	CASRPSSGNSDEQFF
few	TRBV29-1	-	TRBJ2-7	TGCAGCGTTGGGCGTACAGGGACCCACGAGCAGTACTTC	CSVGRTGTHEQYF
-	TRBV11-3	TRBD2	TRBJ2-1	TGTGCCAGCAGCTCCCGGACTAGCGCCTTAGGTGAGCAGTTCTTC	CASSSRTSALGEQFF
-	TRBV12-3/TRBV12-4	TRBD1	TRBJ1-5	TGTGCCAGCAGTTTGGGGGACAGAGCTTATAGCAATCAGCCCCAGCATTTT	CASSLGDRAYSNQPQHF
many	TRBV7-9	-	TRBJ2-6	TGTGCCAGCAGCCTGTTGAGGGCTGGGGCCAACGTCCTGACTTTC	CASSLLRAGANVLTF
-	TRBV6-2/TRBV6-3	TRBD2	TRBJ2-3	TGTGCCGGCAGGACTAGCGGGACAGATACGCAGTATTTT	CAGRTSGTDTQYF
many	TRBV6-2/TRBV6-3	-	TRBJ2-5	TGTGCCAGCAGAAAATCCCAGACACAACCAAATGGAGAGACCCAGTACTTC	CASRKSQTQPNGETQYF
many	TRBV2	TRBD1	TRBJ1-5	TGTGCCAGCAGAAGACAGGGGGGGGGCAATCAGCCCCAGCATTTT	CASRRQGGGNQPQHF
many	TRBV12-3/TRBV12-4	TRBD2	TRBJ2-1	TGTGCCAGCAGTCCCCTAAGCGGGAGCTACAATGAGCAGTTCTTC	CASSPLSGSYNEQFF
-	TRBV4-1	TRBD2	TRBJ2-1	TGCGCCAGCAGCCAAGACCTAGCGGGAAAGCAGTTCTTC	CASSQDLAGKQFF
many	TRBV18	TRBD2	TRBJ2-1	TGTGCCAGCTCACCGGCTGGACTAGCGTGGGTTGAGCAGTTCTTC	CASSPAGLAWVEQFF
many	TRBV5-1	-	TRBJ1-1	TGCGCCAGCAGCTTGATGACAGTACAGTACACTGAAGCTTTCTTT	CASSLMTVQYTEAFF
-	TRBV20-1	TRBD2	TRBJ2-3	TGCAGTACCGTAGCGGGTCCACTCACAGATACGCAGTATTTT	CSTVAGPLTDTQYF
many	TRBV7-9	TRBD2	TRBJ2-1	TGTGCCAGCAGCTCGACAACCGGGACTAGCGGGACGAGCTCCTACAATGAGCAGTTCTTC	CASSSTTGTSGTSSYNEQFF
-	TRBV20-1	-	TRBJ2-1	TGCAGTGTCCTTCCGGGGACCGCCTCCTACGAGCAGTTCTTC	CSVLPGTASYEQFF
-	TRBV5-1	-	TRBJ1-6	TGCGCCAGCAGCTCGGACAGTAGGGATTCACCCCTCCACTTT	CASSSDSRDSPLHF
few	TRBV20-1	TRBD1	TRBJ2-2	TGCAGTGCTAGAGATAGGGGACAGCCCTACACCGGGGAGCTGTTTTTT	CSARDRGQPYTGELFF
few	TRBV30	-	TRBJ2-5	TGTGCCTGGGAAGGACTTCAAGAGACCCAGTACTTC	CAWEGLQETQYF
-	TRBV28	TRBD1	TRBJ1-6	TGTGCCAGCAGTTTAGGAGACAGGGGGGATTCACCCCTCCACTTT	CASSLGDRGDSPLHF
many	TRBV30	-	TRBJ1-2	TGTGCCTGGAGTTACAGCGGAGGAGGATATGGCTACACCTTC	CAWSYSGGGYGYTF
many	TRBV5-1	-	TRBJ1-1	TGCGCCAGCAGCTACAGGCCGAACACTGAAGCTTTCTTT	CASSYRPNTEAFF